This T cell receptor beta chain was identified during a study of control samples from healthy donors and cancer patients. This clone was recorded once. The germline V gene has CDR1 SGHRS and CDR2 YFSETQ. Germline trimming cut 3 bases from V and 1 base from J; bases unmatched to any gene: 7. This CDR3 comprises 16 residues. Assay: immunoSEQ multiplex PCR; the TCRdb copy retains only in-frame clones and omits some. The sample gives around 230,000 clones, roughly 94% of which show up once; about 1.6% is in the top ten. The chain couples TRBV5-1 to TRBJ2-5; TRBD1 matches at 9 bases. Sequencing used blood. This receptor was identified in a man over 45 in good health. The CDR3 bases are TGCGCCAGCAGCTCACAGGGGGCGCAGGTCCAAGAGACCCAGTACTTC. It codes for CASSSQGAQVQETQYF.